These 16 T cell receptor beta chains were sequenced from one sample in a study of T cells after yellow fever vaccination. From the 5' RACE reads, TCRdb called clonotypes with MiXCR, one entry per CDR3 protein. Among 300,000 to 400,000 distinct CDR3 sequences listed, 8.1% were seen once. The sequences come from PBMCs, collected approximately 47 days after the first yellow fever vaccination. These receptors were collected from a man aged 18-30 years who received the YFV17D yellow fever vaccine.

CDR3 sequence (DNA): TGTGCCAGCAGCTTAGCTATAAACACTGAAGCTTTCTTT. The encoded protein is CASSLAINTEAFF. The V and J genes are TRBV7-2 and TRBJ1-1; no definite D call. With 0 bases removed from V and 2 bases from J, the gap between germline ends came to 4 bases. The germline gives CDR1 SGHTA, CDR2 FQGNSA. The CDR3 runs to 13 residues.

V gene TRBV5-4 combines with J gene TRBJ1-1, with TRBD1 matching over 9 bases. The length of the CDR3 is 16 residues. Per the germline V gene, CDR1 is SGHNT and CDR2 is YYREEE (reference sequence). The V segment lost 0 bases and the J segment 2 bases; nucleotides outside the gene matches: 5. In DNA form, the CDR3 reads TGTGCCAGCAGCTTGGGTAAGGGACAGGGAAACACTGAAGCTTTCTTT. This encodes CASSLGKGQGNTEAFF.

This clonotype was picked up many times. J is TRBJ2-3 and V is TRBV11-2; either TRBD1 or TRBD2 may fit D (6 bases each). The CDR3 is 18 residues long. Germline loops: CDR1 SGHAT, CDR2 FQNNGV. Trimming pared 0 bases from V and 2 bases from J, leaving 18 bases between. DNA for the CDR3: TGTGCCAGCAGCTTAGAGGAGGGGGTAGCGGAGCCCACAGATACGCAGTATTTT. Amino acids: CASSLEEGVAEPTDTQYF.

The table lists this clonotype with a few counts. The chain has TRBV5-1 and TRBJ2-5; 8 nucleotides match TRBD1. CDR1 and CDR2 from the germline V gene are SGHRS and YFSETQ. The CDR3 totals 15 residues. Losses at the gene ends were 3 bases for V and 2 bases for J; bases not matched to a gene: 6. This CDR3 is CASSWTGPLQETQYF. The CDR3 bases are TGCGCCAGCAGCTGGACAGGGCCATTACAAGAGACCCAGTACTTC.

This clonotype was detected only a few times. This chain joins TRBV27 and TRBJ2-5, with 15 bases matching TRBD2. The junction had 7 bases not matched to a gene; V was cut back by 4 bases and J by 4 bases. CDR3 size: 17 residues. Germline CDR1 reads MNHEY; CDR2 reads SMNVEV (reference sequence). Here the CDR3 DNA reads TGTGCCAGCAGTTCCGGACTAGCGGGGGGGGTGGGAGAGACCCAGTACTTC. This gives the protein CASSSGLAGGVGETQYF.

The V call is TRBV30, the J call TRBJ2-7; the D gene is possibly TRBD1 (5 bases). Germline values: CDR1 GTSNPN, CDR2 SVGIG (reference sequence). The CDR3 consists of 12 residues. CDR3 sequence: CVLSGFTYEQYF. The CDR3, as DNA: TGTGTCTTATCAGGGTTCACCTACGAGCAGTACTTC.

At least ten counts were recorded for this clonotype. V usage is TRBV12-3 or TRBV12-4 and J usage is TRBJ1-5; D gene uncertain. The V end lost 5 bases, the J end lost 0 bases, and 5 bases lay between the germline ends. CDR3 length: 13 residues. CDR3 sequence (DNA): TGTGCCAGCAGTACAGATAGCAATCAGCCCCAGCATTTT. It specifies CASSTDSNQPQHF.

V is TRBV7-9 and J is TRBJ1-4; TRBD1 might be the D (5 bases). Germline V gives CDR1 SEHNR, CDR2 FQNEAQ (reference sequence). Trimming removed 3 bases from V and 4 bases from J, with 9 bases in between. This CDR3 contains 14 residues. Here the CDR3 DNA reads TGTGCCAGCAGCTTCAGACAGAGTAATGAAAAACTGTTTTTT. Translating gives CASSFRQSNEKLFF. The full variable domain, with the rest looked up from reference TRBV7-9 and TRBJ1-4, is DTGVSQNPRHKITKRGQNVTFRCDPISEHNRLYWYRQTLGQGPEFLTYFQNEAQLEKSRLLSDRFSAERPKGSFSTLEIQRTEQGDSAMYLCASSFRQSNEKLFFGSGTQLSVL.

The CDR3 is CASRSGTSVDTQYF. CDR3 DNA sequence: TGTGCCAGCCGTAGCGGGACTTCTGTCGATACGCAGTATTTT. The V call is TRBV7-2, the J call TRBJ2-3; 8 bases fit TRBD2. J lost 6 bases, V lost 8 bases, and 10 bases had no gene match. CDR1 and CDR2 from the germline V gene are SGHTA and FQGNSA. The CDR3 consists of 14 residues.

This clonotype was detected ten times or more. V gene TRBV5-4 combines with J gene TRBJ1-4; D call uncertain. Germline V gene lookup returns CDR1 SGHNT and CDR2 YYREEE (reference sequence). The CDR3 runs to 14 residues. Trimming stripped 7 bases from V and 10 bases from J, with 20 bases between. CDR3 in DNA: TGTGCCAGCGTCCGGGTCGCAGAGGCGGGAAAACTGTTTTTT. Translating it yields CASVRVAEAGKLFF. Together with reference TRBV5-4 and TRBJ1-4, the CDR3 gives the full variable domain: ETGVTQSPTHLIKTRGQQVTLRCSSQSGHNTVSWYQQALGQGPQFIFQYYREEENGRGNFPPRFSGLQFPNYSSELNVNALELDDSALYLCASVRVAEAGKLFFGSGTQLSVL.

The gene calls are TRBV5-1 and TRBJ2-5; TRBD2 is a possible D gene (6 bases). Trimming removed 4 bases from V and 3 bases from J, with 13 bases in between. The CDR3 is made up of 14 amino acids. The germline CDR1 and CDR2 sequences are SGHRS and YFSETQ. In nucleotides, the CDR3 is TGCGCCAGCAGCCCACTAGCACCCAAAGAGACCCAGTACTTC. This codes for CASSPLAPKETQYF.

In regard to this clonotype: Mismatch with germline at one junction end may stem from a read error. The rearrangement uses TRBV4-3 and TRBJ2-2, with D possibly TRBD2 on 6 matching bases. The CDR3 is made up of 17 amino acids. Germline values: CDR1 LGHNA, CDR2 YSLEER. DNA of the CDR3: TGCGCCAGCAGCGAAGACCCCGGTCTCGGAGGGGCCGGGGAGCTGTTTTTT. It yields the protein CASSEDPGLGGAGELFF.

J is TRBJ1-1 and V is TRBV29-1; D is perhaps TRBD1 (6 bases). Trimming pared 7 bases from V and 4 bases from J, leaving 25 bases between. The CDR3 sequence is 16 residues long. In germline, CDR1 is SQVTM, CDR2 ANQGSEA. CDR3 DNA: TGCAGCGCTCACGGGAGAGGGGGGTTATCATCCACTGAAGCTTTCTTT. Translating gives CSAHGRGGLSSTEAFF.

This clonotype was observed a few times. This chain links TRBV4-3 with TRBJ1-2; the D is unclear. V was trimmed by 0 bases and J by 2 bases, leaving 22 bases between them. The CDR3 sequence is 19 residues long. The germline CDR1 and CDR2 sequences are LGHNA and YSLEER. The CDR3 DNA follows: TGCGCCAGCAGCCAAGAATCGGGGATAAGAAGCTTAGGCAACTATGGCTACACCTTC. Protein product: CASSQESGIRSLGNYGYTF.

The rearrangement uses TRBV5-6 and TRBJ2-7, with D possibly matching TRBD2 (5 bases). This CDR3 is 12 amino acids long. CDR1 and CDR2 (germline): SGHDT, YYEEEE. Between the trimmed V and J ends, which lost 4 bases and 7 bases, there was a span of 12 bases. CDR3 bases: TGTGCCAGCAGCGTCCGCCGGGGAGAGCAGTACGTC. Translation gives CASSVRRGEQYV.

This clonotype was observed at least ten times. CDR3 residues: CASSSDYEQYF. The CDR3 nucleotides are TGTGCCAGCTCATCTGATTACGAGCAGTACTTC. This rearrangement joins TRBV18 to TRBJ2-7; D not certain. This CDR3 region has 11 residues. The germline V gene has CDR1 KGHSH and CDR2 LQKENI. Between the trimmed V and J ends, which lost 5 bases and 4 bases, there was a span of 6 bases.